Listed below are T cell receptor beta chains from one sample, sequenced in a study of blood T cell repertoires in COVID-19. Assay: immunoSEQ multiplex PCR; the TCRdb copy retains only in-frame clones and omits some. Here the sample spans roughly 400,000 clones, approximately 91% being singletons. Sequenced sample: PBMCs or T cells enriched from blood (not recorded which). These receptors all stem from a woman younger than 35 who had been exposed to COVID-19. CDR3s include the opening cysteine and the closing phenylalanine or tryptophan. Clone sizes are given selectively: once, few, many, or a class where the clone is expanded.

V gene | clone size | CDR3 protein
TRBV11-2 | . | CASSLQAQTGELFF
TRBV6-5 | . | CASSSDRGTYEQYF
TRBV18 | . | CASSQEGASYEQYF
TRBV5-1 | . | CASSLGLAGGQSKQYF
TRBV24-1 | . | CATSDSPARGLASGANVLTF
TRBV5-5 | . | CASSSYGGASYEQYF
TRBV27 | . | CASSSFGTGLDEQYF
TRBV7-2 | . | CASTPAGYSYEQYF
TRBV7-9 | . | CASSLQGGSGYTF
TRBV7-8 | . | CASSLLPSTTYEQYF
TRBV10-2 | . | CASRSGTGSGYTF
TRBV29-1 | . | CSVYSDTQYF
TRBV5-1 | . | CASTRDRGPGANVLTF
TRBV5-1 | few | CATSSEPGGRTEAFF
TRBV5-1 | . | CASSLGLAGDEQFF
TRBV29-1 | . | CSVLVGGGGDQPQHF
TRBV28 | . | CASMTGGMNTEAFF
TRBV6-6 | . | CASSYSYRVEQYF
TRBV6-9 | . | CASSYIENSPLHF
TRBV28 | . | CASSFNGGDNEKLFF
TRBV19 | . | CASNRGQGFMNTEAFF
TRBV6-5 | . | CASSAGSPYEQYF
TRBV6-4 | . | CASRGTGLAKNIQYF
TRBV7-9 | . | CASSVKGGSYNEQFF
TRBV19 | . | CASSIWSPGTGGDGYTF
TRBV7-9 | . | CASSLATRLNEQFF
TRBV5-6 | once | CASSLAGRGINYGYTF
TRBV28 | once | CASSFSLYGYTF
TRBV12-3/TRBV12-4 | . | CASRRGGNTEAFF
TRBV4-3 | few | CASSQDQEGNTIYF
TRBV3-1/TRBV3-2 | . | CASGLSDTEAFF
TRBV11-2 | . | CASSPSGILGYTF
TRBV7-9 | . | CASSSRGGENTGELFF
TRBV11-3 | once | CASNLRHRTTSGKGGEQFF
TRBV7-8 | . | CASSWDYYSYEQYF
TRBV19 | . | CATSPDTYLTSGYTF
TRBV28 | . | CASSPPRGRAYEQYF
TRBV5-1 | . | CASSRPGEAKNIQYF
TRBV19 | . | CASSLGTANNEKLFF
TRBV28 | . | CASSTRLQGAGGNTIYF
TRBV29-1 | . | CSVEEVGGEPQHF
TRBV18 | . | CASWNQNRATEAFF
TRBV25-1 | . | CASSELDSRSYYGYTF
TRBV28 | . | CASSLTGLAGASYEQYF
TRBV27 | . | CASSFDRGVNQPQHF
TRBV2 | . | CASSRDFVGETQYF
TRBV7-2 | few | CASSFRAGDGELFF
TRBV7-2 | once | CASSWGQQNYGYTF
TRBV20-1 | . | CSASARYYEQYF
TRBV29-1 | once | CSVLAGGQETQYF
TRBV10-3 | . | CAISEGGQGDTQYF
TRBV6-5 | . | CASSSAGGAGGTQYF
TRBV9 | . | CASSVTMDRTSGTYEQYF
TRBV2 | . | CASRGQGRGPYEQYF
TRBV18 | . | CASSPTQGAGNTEAFF
TRBV5-6 | once | CASSHQGASEAFF
TRBV19 | . | CATTLISGELFF
TRBV12-3/TRBV12-4 | . | CASRPGDTGELFF
TRBV24-1 | . | CATSDFGSQETQYF
TRBV19 | . | CASKDRVNTEAFF